The present entry profiles one T cell receptor (beta chain) with its context. This specimen comes from a study of blood T cell repertoires in COVID-19. Overall study: Italy, Spain and the United States were the sources of the convalescent and acute COVID-19 samples.

In the original workflow: Using reference gene primer amplification, nucleated cell counts were estimated. Data came from immunoSEQ multiplex PCR; TCRdb stores just in-frame clones and leaves some out. V and J calls and clone size are those listed in that table; D and trimming were worked out from the DNA. The repertoire holds 35,000 to 55,000 clones, with roughly nine tenths as singletons. The TCR originated in a man aged 65 to 85 with active COVID-19. Input material: peripheral blood.

The CDR3, as DNA: TGTGCCAGCAGCTTCGGTCTAGCGGGTGTGCTCTACGAGCAGTACTTC. This encodes CASSFGLAGVLYEQYF. The rearrangement uses TRBV11-1 and TRBJ2-7; 8 bases line up with TRBD2. CDR1 is SGHAT, CDR2 FQDESV, per germline (reference sequence). CDR3 length: 16 residues. Trimming took 3 bases from V and 3 from J; bases not matched to a gene: 10.